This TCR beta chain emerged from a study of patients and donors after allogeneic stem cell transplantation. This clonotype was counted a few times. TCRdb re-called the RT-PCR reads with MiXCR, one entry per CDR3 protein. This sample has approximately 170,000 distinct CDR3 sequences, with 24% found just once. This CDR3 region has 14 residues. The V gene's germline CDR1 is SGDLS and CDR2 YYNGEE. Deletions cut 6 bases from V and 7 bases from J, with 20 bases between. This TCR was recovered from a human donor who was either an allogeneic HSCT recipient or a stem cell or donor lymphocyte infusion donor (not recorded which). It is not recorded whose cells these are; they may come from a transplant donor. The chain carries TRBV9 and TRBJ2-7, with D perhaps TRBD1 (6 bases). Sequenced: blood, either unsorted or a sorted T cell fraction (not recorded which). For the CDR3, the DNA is TGTGCCAGCACCCCGGACAGATACTTTGGGGAGCAGTACTTC. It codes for CASTPDRYFGEQYF. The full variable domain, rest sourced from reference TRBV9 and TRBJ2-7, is DSGVTQTPKHLITATGQRVTLRCSPRSGDLSVYWYQQSLDQGLQFLIQYYNGEERAKGNILERFSAQQFPDLHSELNLSSLELGDSALYFCASTPDRYFGEQYFGPGTRLTVT.